The rows below give T cell receptor beta chains drawn from one sample of a study of Ad26.COV2.S vaccination and SARS-CoV-2 variants. Some clones are missing from TCRdb's copy, which holds only in-frame ones; the method was immunoSEQ multiplex PCR. The data contain 300,000 to 400,000 clones, 88% of them singletons. Sequencing used peripheral blood, obtained in a trial of Ad26.COV2.S vaccine versus placebo. The receptors come from a person aged 18 to 59 who received the Ad26.COV2.S COVID-19 vaccine or a placebo. CDR3s include the opening cysteine and the closing phenylalanine or tryptophan. D genes are given only for firm matches. Some rows mark clone size as missing; the rest say once, few, many or name a class of expanded clone.

size	V	D	J	DNA	CDR3
NA	TRBV4-2	NA	TRBJ2-7	TGTGCCAGCAGCCAAGATCGGCAGGACGAGCAGTACTTC	CASSQDRQDEQYF
NA	TRBV6-5	NA	TRBJ1-1	TGTGCCAGCAGTTACAGGGTCTTCAACACTGAAGCTTTCTTT	CASSYRVFNTEAFF
once	TRBV7-3	NA	TRBJ2-3	TGTGCCAGCAGCTCCGGACTACTCACAGATACGCAGTATTTT	CASSSGLLTDTQYF
NA	TRBV5-1	TRBD1	TRBJ1-1	TGCGCCAGCAGCTTCAGGGGGCAACGGGCTGAAGCTTTCTTT	CASSFRGQRAEAFF
NA	TRBV9	TRBD1	TRBJ2-7	TGTGCCAGCAGCGTGGACAGGGTCTTTACGGGCGAGCAGTACTTC	CASSVDRVFTGEQYF
once	TRBV11-2	NA	TRBJ1-2	TGTGCCAGCAGCTACGCCTTTGGGGCCTATGACTATGGCTACACCTTC	CASSYAFGAYDYGYTF
NA	TRBV27	NA	TRBJ1-5	TGTGCCAGCAGTTTGATACAGGGCAATCAGCCCCAGCATTTT	CASSLIQGNQPQHF
NA	TRBV19	NA	TRBJ2-7	TGTGCCAGTAACTCGGGACTGTCCTACGAGCAGTACTTC	CASNSGLSYEQYF
NA	TRBV4-2	NA	TRBJ1-4	TGTGCCAGCAGCATTCCTCTGGGAACTAATGAAAAACTGTTTTTT	CASSIPLGTNEKLFF
NA	TRBV28	TRBD2	TRBJ2-1	TGTGCCATAAAAGCGGGAGGGCCATCCTACAATGAGCAGTTCTTC	CAIKAGGPSYNEQFF
few	TRBV3-1/TRBV3-2	NA	TRBJ2-7	TGTGCCAGCAGCCCTCGGGCCTTTAGCGAGCAGTACTTC	CASSPRAFSEQYF
few	TRBV6-2/TRBV6-3	NA	TRBJ1-5	TGTGCCAGCAGTTACTCGCCCAGTTTCAATCAGCCCCAGCATTTT	CASSYSPSFNQPQHF
NA	TRBV24-1	NA	TRBJ2-3	TGTGCCACCAGTGATTTTGGTGGGGATTCCGTGGATACGCAGTATTTT	CATSDFGGDSVDTQYF
many	TRBV7-9	TRBD2	TRBJ2-1	TGTGCCAGCAGCTTAGACACGGGACTAGCTTCAAATGAGCAGTTCTTC	CASSLDTGLASNEQFF
NA	TRBV10-3	NA	TRBJ1-2	TGTGCCATCAGCTCAGACAGTGGATATGGCTACACCTTC	CAISSDSGYGYTF
NA	TRBV9	TRBD1	TRBJ2-7	TGTGCCAGCAGCCTAGGGGGCCTAAGCTCCTACGAGCAGTACTTC	CASSLGGLSSYEQYF
NA	TRBV7-3	NA	TRBJ2-6	TGTGCCAGCAGCTTAGACAGCTCTGGGGCCAACGTCCTGACTTTC	CASSLDSSGANVLTF
NA	TRBV7-2	TRBD1	TRBJ2-1	TGTGCCAGCAGTCCCGGGACAGGAAAGAGTGAGCAGTTCTTC	CASSPGTGKSEQFF
NA	TRBV9	NA	TRBJ2-3	TGTGCCAGCAGCGTAGTGAGTCGGGCTAGCACAGATACGCAGTATTTT	CASSVVSRASTDTQYF
NA	TRBV18	NA	TRBJ2-3	TGTGCCAGCTCAAAGGAAGCGATTAGCACAGATACGCAGTATTTT	CASSKEAISTDTQYF
NA	TRBV5-4	NA	TRBJ2-1	TGTGCCAGCAGCTTGGATTACTCTGAGCAGTTCTTC	CASSLDYSEQFF
once	TRBV7-3	TRBD1	TRBJ2-7	TGTGCCAGCAGCATCGGGACAGGGGACTACGAGCAGTACTTC	CASSIGTGDYEQYF
NA	TRBV7-2	NA	TRBJ2-5	TGTGCCAGCAGCTTTTCCCAGGACGAGACCCAGTACTTC	CASSFSQDETQYF
NA	TRBV29-1	NA	TRBJ2-7	TGCAGCGTTGAAGGGGCCCTTACCTTCGGAAACTACGAGCAGTACTTC	CSVEGALTFGNYEQYF
NA	TRBV5-1	NA	TRBJ1-1	TGCGCCAGCAGCTTGACACAGGTGAACACTGAAGCTTTCTTT	CASSLTQVNTEAFF
NA	TRBV14	NA	TRBJ2-5	TGTGCCAGCAGCCATACGGAGACCCAGTACTTC	CASSHTETQYF
NA	TRBV7-3	NA	TRBJ2-5	TGTGCCAGCAGCTTAGTGACCGGGTATCAAGAGACCCAGTACTTC	CASSLVTGYQETQYF
NA	TRBV9	NA	TRBJ2-1	TGTGCCAGCAGCGTAGGGCCGACTCCCTACAATGAGCAGTTCTTC	CASSVGPTPYNEQFF
many	TRBV6-2/TRBV6-3	NA	TRBJ2-3	TGTGCCAGCAGTGCGGCGGGAAATACAGATACGCAGTATTTT	CASSAAGNTDTQYF
NA	TRBV9	NA	TRBJ2-3	TGTGCCAGCAGCCGGAACACAGATACGCAGTATTTT	CASSRNTDTQYF
NA	TRBV13	NA	TRBJ2-7	TGTGCCAGCAGTCAGGGTCGGGAGCAGTACTTC	CASSQGREQYF
NA	TRBV14	NA	TRBJ2-7	TGTGCCAGCAGCCAACAGGGTGGTGGGCACGAGCAGTACTTC	CASSQQGGGHEQYF
NA	TRBV19	NA	TRBJ2-3	TGTGCCAGTAGTCGGGACCGGGGCTCAGATACGCAGTATTTT	CASSRDRGSDTQYF
once	TRBV19	NA	TRBJ2-1	TGTGCCAGTAGTATGGGGCTAGTCCCATACAATGAGCAGTTCTTC	CASSMGLVPYNEQFF
NA	TRBV2	NA	TRBJ2-1	TGTGCCAGCAGTGCCTCTGGGAGCTACAATGAGCAGTTCTTC	CASSASGSYNEQFF
once	TRBV10-3	NA	TRBJ1-3	TGTGCCATCAAGGGAGTCTCTGGAAACACCATATATTTT	CAIKGVSGNTIYF
NA	TRBV18	TRBD1	TRBJ2-1	TGTGCCAGCTCACCACCGGGGACAGGGATGAACAATGAGCAGTTCTTC	CASSPPGTGMNNEQFF
NA	TRBV14	NA	TRBJ2-3	TGTGCCAGCAGTCTAACCCTGACCGCAGATACGCAGTATTTT	CASSLTLTADTQYF
NA	TRBV6-2/TRBV6-3	TRBD1	TRBJ1-2	TGTGCCAGCAGTTACTCGACGTCTTCCAGGACAGGATTCTGGGGCTACACCTTC	CASSYSTSSRTGFWGYTF
NA	TRBV3-1/TRBV3-2	NA	TRBJ1-5	TGTGCCAGCAGCCAAGGGATGGTGTACGAAGAGACTAATCAGCCCCAGCATTTT	CASSQGMVYEETNQPQHF
NA	TRBV9	NA	TRBJ2-3	TGTGCCAGCAGCGTAGTTGGCCAGCCACTCACAGATACGCAGTATTTT	CASSVVGQPLTDTQYF
NA	TRBV11-1	TRBD1	TRBJ2-7	TGTGCCAGCAGTTTCACCGGGACAGTTTCCTACGAGCAGTACTTC	CASSFTGTVSYEQYF
NA	TRBV18	NA	TRBJ2-7	TGTGCCAGCTCACCAAGGGACGACCGCCGCGAGCAGTACTTC	CASSPRDDRREQYF
NA	TRBV28	NA	TRBJ2-2	TGTGCCAGCAGCGGCCCTTCCCTCACCGGGGAGCTGTTTTTT	CASSGPSLTGELFF
NA	TRBV11-3	TRBD2	TRBJ2-7	TGTGCCAGCAGCCCGGGGACTAGCGGGAGGACCGACGAGCAGTACTTC	CASSPGTSGRTDEQYF
NA	TRBV30	NA	TRBJ1-3	TGTGCCTGGATGAGGAACTCTGGAAACACCATATATTTT	CAWMRNSGNTIYF
NA	TRBV15	NA	TRBJ2-3	TGTGCCACCAGTAGACTCAGCACAGATACGCAGTATTTT	CATSRLSTDTQYF
NA	TRBV25-1	NA	TRBJ1-2	TGTGCCAGTACACAGGGATATGGCTACACCTTC	CASTQGYGYTF
NA	TRBV7-9	NA	TRBJ1-5	TGTGCCAGCAGCTTAGAAGGAGGGAATCAGCCCCAGCATTTT	CASSLEGGNQPQHF
NA	TRBV7-3	TRBD1	TRBJ2-2	TGTGCCAGCAGCTTAGACAGGGTTAACACCGGGGAGCTGTTTTTT	CASSLDRVNTGELFF
NA	TRBV4-3	NA	TRBJ2-7	TGCGCCAGCAGCCAAGACAGGCGCTACGAGCAGTACTTC	CASSQDRRYEQYF
NA	TRBV7-9	NA	TRBJ2-7	TGTGCCAGCAGCTTCTCGACAGGAGGCGTTGGCGAGCAGTACTTC	CASSFSTGGVGEQYF
NA	TRBV3-1/TRBV3-2	NA	TRBJ2-2	TGTGCCAGCAGCCTTGGACATTACACCGGGGAGCTGTTTTTT	CASSLGHYTGELFF
NA	TRBV18	TRBD1	TRBJ1-2	TGTGCCAGCTCGGGGACAGGGGGCTCCCTCTATGGCTACACCTTC	CASSGTGGSLYGYTF